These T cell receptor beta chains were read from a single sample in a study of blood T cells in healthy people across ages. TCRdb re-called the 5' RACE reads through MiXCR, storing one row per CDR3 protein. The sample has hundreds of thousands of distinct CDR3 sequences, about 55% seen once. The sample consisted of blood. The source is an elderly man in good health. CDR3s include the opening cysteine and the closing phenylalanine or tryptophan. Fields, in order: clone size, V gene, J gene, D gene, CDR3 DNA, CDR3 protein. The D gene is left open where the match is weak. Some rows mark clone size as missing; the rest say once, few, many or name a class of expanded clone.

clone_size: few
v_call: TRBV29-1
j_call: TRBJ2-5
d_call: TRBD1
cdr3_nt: TGCAGCAGTGGACAGGGGGAAGAGACCCAGTACTTC
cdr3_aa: CSSGQGEETQYF

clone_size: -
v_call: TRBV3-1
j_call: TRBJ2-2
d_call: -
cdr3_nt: TGTGCCAGCAGCCTCCGGAACAGGGGGGGGCCCGGGGAGCTGTTTTTT
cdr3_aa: CASSLRNRGGPGELFF

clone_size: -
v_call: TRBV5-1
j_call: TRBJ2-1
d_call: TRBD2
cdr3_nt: TGCGCCAGCAGCTTCAGGGCTCGACTAGCGGGAACATACAATGAGCAGTTCTTC
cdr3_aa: CASSFRARLAGTYNEQFF

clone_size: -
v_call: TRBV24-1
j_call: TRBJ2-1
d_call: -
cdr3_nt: TGTGCCACCAGTGACCCAGGGTTGGAGACCCAGTTCTTC
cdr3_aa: CATSDPGLETQFF

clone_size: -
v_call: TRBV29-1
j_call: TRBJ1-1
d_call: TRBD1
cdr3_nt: TGCAGCGCCTGGACAGGGGTCACTGAAGCTTTCTTT
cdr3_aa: CSAWTGVTEAFF

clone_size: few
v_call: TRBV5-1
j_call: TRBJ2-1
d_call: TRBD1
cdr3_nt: TGCGCCAGCAGCTTGGGACAGGGGGCGAGCAATGAGCAGTTCTTC
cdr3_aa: CASSLGQGASNEQFF

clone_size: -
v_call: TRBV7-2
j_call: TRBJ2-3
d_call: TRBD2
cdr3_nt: TGTGCCAGCAGCTTAAGAGGGCGGGAGGGCACTAGCACAGATACGCAGTATTTT
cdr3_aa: CASSLRGREGTSTDTQYF

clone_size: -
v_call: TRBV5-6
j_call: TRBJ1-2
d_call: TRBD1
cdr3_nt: TGTGCCAGCAGCTTGGGGGGGACAGGGAACTATGGCTACACCTTC
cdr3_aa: CASSLGGTGNYGYTF

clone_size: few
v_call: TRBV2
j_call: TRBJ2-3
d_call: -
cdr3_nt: TGTGCCAGCTTGGGGCTAGCTAAAGATACGCAGTATTTT
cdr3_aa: CASLGLAKDTQYF

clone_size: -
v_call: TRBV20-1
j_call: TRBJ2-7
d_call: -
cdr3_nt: TGCAGTGCTAGGGGTATCCCGGGATCCACGGGGGAGCAGTACTTC
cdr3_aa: CSARGIPGSTGEQYF

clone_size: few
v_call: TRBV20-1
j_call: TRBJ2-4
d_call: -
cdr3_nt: TGCAGTGCTCCGAGTGGGAGCCTTCAGTACTTC
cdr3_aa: CSAPSGSLQYF

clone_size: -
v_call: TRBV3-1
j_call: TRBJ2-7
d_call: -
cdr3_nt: TGTGCCAGCAGCCAAGAACAACGGGCCTACGAGCAGTACTTC
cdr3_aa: CASSQEQRAYEQYF

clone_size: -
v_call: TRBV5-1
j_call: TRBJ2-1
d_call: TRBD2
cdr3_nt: TGCGCCAGCGGACTAGCGGGGACTTTTAATGAGCAGTTCTTC
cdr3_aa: CASGLAGTFNEQFF

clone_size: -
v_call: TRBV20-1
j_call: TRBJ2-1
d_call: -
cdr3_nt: TGCAGTGCTAGAGATGGGGGCGGGAGCGGGGAGCAGTTCTTC
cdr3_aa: CSARDGGGSGEQFF

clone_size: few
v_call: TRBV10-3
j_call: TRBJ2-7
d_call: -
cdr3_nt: TGTGCCATCAGACCGGGTGGTAGCGTGTACGAGCAGTACTTC
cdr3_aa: CAIRPGGSVYEQYF

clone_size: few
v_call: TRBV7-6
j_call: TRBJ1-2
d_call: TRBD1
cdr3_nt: TGTGCCAGCAGCTCCGGGACAGGTTCGACAGGCTACACCTTC
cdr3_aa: CASSSGTGSTGYTF

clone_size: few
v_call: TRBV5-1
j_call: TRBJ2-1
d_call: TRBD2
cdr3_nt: TGCGCCAGCAGCTTACTCGCGGGAGGGGACAATGAGCAGTTCTTC
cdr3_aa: CASSLLAGGDNEQFF

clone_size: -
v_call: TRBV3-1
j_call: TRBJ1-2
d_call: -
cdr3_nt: TGTGCCAGCAGCCAAAGGGGGGCCCTTCCCCCTGGCTACACCTTC
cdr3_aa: CASSQRGALPPGYTF

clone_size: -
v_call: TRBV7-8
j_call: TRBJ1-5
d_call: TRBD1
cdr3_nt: TGTGCCAGCAGCCCGAGGAGGGGGCGCAGAAGCAATCAGCCCCAGCATTTT
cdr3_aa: CASSPRRGRRSNQPQHF

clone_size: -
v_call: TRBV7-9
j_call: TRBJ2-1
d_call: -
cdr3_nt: TGTGCCAGCAGCGCCGTCGGGACTCCCGGTGAGCAGTTCTTC
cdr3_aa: CASSAVGTPGEQFF

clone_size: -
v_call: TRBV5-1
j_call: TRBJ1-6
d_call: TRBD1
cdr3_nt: TGCGCCAGCAGGGACGGACAGGAGGTTCGGACCTATAATTCACCCCTCCACTTT
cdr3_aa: CASRDGQEVRTYNSPLHF

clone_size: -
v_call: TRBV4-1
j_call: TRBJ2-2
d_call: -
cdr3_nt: TGCGCCAGCAGCCAGAACATGATCTCCGGGGAGCTGTTTTTT
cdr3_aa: CASSQNMISGELFF

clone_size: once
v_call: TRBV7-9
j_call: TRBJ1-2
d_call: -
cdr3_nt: TGTGCCAGCAGCTTAATTGAGTATGGCTACACCTTC
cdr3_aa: CASSLIEYGYTF

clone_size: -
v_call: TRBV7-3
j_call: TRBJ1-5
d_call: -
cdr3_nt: TGTGCCAGCAGCCCCGACGGTTGGAGGGACCTGAGCAATCAGCCCCAGCATTTT
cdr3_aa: CASSPDGWRDLSNQPQHF

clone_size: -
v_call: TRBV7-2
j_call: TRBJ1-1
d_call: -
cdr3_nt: TGTGCCAGCAGCTTAGAGGGCAGGCCGAACACTGAAGCTTTCTTT
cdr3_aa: CASSLEGRPNTEAFF

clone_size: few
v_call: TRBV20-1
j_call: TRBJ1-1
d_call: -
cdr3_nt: TGCAGTGCTAGCCCCGCGGGGACGGGTACTGAAGCTTTCTTT
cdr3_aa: CSASPAGTGTEAFF

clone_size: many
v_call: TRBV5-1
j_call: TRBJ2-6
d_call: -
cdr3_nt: TGTGCCAGCAGCTTAGGGAGCTCTGGGGCCAACGTCCTGACTTTC
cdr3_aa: CASSLGSSGANVLTF

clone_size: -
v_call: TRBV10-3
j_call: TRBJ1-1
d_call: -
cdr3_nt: TGTGCCATCAGTGAATCGGTGGTGAACACTGAAGCTTTCTTT
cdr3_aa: CAISESVVNTEAFF

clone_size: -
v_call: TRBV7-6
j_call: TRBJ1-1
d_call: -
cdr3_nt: TGTGCCAGCAGCTCACGGGCCACTGAAGCTTTCTTT
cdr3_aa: CASSSRATEAFF

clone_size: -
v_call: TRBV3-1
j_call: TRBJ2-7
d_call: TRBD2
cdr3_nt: TGTGCCAGCAGAAGAACTAGCGGGGATTCCTACGAGCAGTACTTC
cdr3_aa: CASRRTSGDSYEQYF

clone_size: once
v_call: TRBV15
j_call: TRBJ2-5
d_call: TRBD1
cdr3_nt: TGTGCCACCAGCAGAGCTGTCGGGACAGGTCTAGGGACCCAGTACTTC
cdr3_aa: CATSRAVGTGLGTQYF

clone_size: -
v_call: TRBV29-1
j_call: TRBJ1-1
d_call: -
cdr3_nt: TGCAGCGTTAAAGACGCTGAAGCTTTCTTT
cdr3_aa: CSVKDAEAFF

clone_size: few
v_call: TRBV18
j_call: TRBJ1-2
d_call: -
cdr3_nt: TGTGCCAGCTCACCGGTTGGAACAACTGACGCCTACGGCTACACCTTC
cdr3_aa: CASSPVGTTDAYGYTF

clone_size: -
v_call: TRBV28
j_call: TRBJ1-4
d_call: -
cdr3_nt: TGTGCCAGCAGTCCCCCAGGAGGGGGGGTAAAACTGTTTTTT
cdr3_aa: CASSPPGGGVKLFF

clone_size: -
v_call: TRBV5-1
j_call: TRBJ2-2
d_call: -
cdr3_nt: TGCGCCAGCAGCTTGGCACAGATGAACACCGGGGAGCTGTTTTTT
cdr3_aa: CASSLAQMNTGELFF

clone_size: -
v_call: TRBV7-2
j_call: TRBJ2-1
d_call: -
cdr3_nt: TGTGCCAGCTCCCGCCGGCGGCAGAGCTCCTACAATGAGCAGTTCTTC
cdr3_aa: CASSRRRQSSYNEQFF

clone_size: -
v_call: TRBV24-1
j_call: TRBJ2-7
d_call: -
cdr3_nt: TGTGCCACCAGTGACCGGGACACTCTCAACGAGCAGTACTTC
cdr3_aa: CATSDRDTLNEQYF

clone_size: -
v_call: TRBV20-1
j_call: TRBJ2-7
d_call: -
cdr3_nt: TGCAGTGCTAGAGAGCCCAGCTCCTACGAGCAGTACTTC
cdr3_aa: CSAREPSSYEQYF

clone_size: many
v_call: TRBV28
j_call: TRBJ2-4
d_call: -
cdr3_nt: TGTGCCAGCAGTACTGGGGCATTAGCCAAAAACATTCAGTACTTC
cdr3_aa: CASSTGALAKNIQYF

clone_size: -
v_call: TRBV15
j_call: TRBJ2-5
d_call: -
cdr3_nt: TGTGCCACCAGCATTATCGGTATGGAGACCCAGTACTTC
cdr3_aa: CATSIIGMETQYF

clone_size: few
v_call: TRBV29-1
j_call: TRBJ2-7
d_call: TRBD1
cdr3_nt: TGCAGCGTTGGCGCTGGAAGGACAGGGGGCTCCTACGAGCAGTACTTC
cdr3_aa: CSVGAGRTGGSYEQYF

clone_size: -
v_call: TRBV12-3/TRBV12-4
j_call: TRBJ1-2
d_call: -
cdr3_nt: TGTGTCAGCAGTCCCTGGGTGGGCTATGGCTACACCTTC
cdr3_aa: CVSSPWVGYGYTF

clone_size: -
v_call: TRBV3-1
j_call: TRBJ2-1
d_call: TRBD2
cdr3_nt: TGTGCCAGCAGCCAAAGACGGACTAGCGGATACAATGAGCAGTTCTTC
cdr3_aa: CASSQRRTSGYNEQFF

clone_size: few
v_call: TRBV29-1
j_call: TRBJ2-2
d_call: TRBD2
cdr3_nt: TGCAGCGTGGAGACGGCGGGAGGGGCCGGGGAGCTGTTTTTT
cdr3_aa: CSVETAGGAGELFF

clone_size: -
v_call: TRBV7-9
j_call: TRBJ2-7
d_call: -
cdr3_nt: TGTGCCAGCAGTCAAGGAGTAGAGGGGCCCTACGAGCAGTACTTC
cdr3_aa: CASSQGVEGPYEQYF

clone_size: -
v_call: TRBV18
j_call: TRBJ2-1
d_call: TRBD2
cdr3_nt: TGTGCCAGCTCACCAACCGGGACTAGCGGGAGGGACAATGAGCAGTTCTTC
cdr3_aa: CASSPTGTSGRDNEQFF

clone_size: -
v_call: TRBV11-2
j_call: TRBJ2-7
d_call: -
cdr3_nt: TGTGCCAGCAGCTTAAAGTCTCCCCGAGGCTCCTACGAGCAGTACTTC
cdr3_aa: CASSLKSPRGSYEQYF

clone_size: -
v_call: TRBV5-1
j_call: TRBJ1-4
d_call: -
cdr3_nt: TGCGCCAGCAGCTTGGAGGCAGCAACTAATGAAAAACTGTTTTTT
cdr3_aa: CASSLEAATNEKLFF

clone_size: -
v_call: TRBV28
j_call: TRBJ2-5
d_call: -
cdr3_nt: TGTGCCAGCACACAAGAGACCCAGTACTTC
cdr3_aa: CASTQETQYF

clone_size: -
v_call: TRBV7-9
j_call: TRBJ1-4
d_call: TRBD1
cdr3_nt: TGTGCCAGCAGCCCGTCGACCACGACAGGGGCCCTTGAAAAACTGTTTTTT
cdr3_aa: CASSPSTTTGALEKLFF

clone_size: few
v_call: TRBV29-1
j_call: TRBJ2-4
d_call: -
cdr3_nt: TGCAGCGCCGGTCGGGTGGGTGAGCAGTACTTC
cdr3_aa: CSAGRVGEQYF

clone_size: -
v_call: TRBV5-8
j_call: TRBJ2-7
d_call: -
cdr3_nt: TGTGCCAGCACCCGGGGACGGATCCTCTCCTCCGAGCAGTACTTC
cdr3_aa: CASTRGRILSSEQYF

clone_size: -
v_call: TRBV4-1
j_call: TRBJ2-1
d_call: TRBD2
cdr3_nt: TGCACCAGCAGCCAAGGGACTAGCGGGATATCCTATGAGCAGTTCTTC
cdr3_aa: CTSSQGTSGISYEQFF

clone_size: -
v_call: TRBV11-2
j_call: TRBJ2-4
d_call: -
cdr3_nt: TGTACCAGCAGCCCCGGTCAGGGATGGTCCAAAAACATTCAGTACTTC
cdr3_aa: CTSSPGQGWSKNIQYF